This T cell receptor (beta chain) was profiled in a study of blood T cells in healthy people across ages. A sample-barcoded 5' primer and a J-beta primer mix were used in a second PCR of about 7 to 12 cycles. A single record per CDR3 protein comes from TCRdb applying MiXCR to the 5' RACE reads. The sample yields hundreds of thousands of distinct CDR3 sequences, 20% to 25% seen once. V was cut by 4 bases and J by 3 bases, with 16 bases left in between. Germline V gives CDR1 SGHRS, CDR2 YFSETQ. The CDR3 sequence is 15 residues long. The sample was also reused in another study, on T cells of mothers and their children.

The chain carries TRBV5-1 and TRBJ1-1; tentative D call: TRBD1 (5 bases). The TCR was taken from a boy younger than 18 in good health. Sequencing was performed on blood. The CDR3 DNA is TGCGCCAGCAGCCCCCGGTCGGGGGGTTACACTGAAGCTTTCTTT. Amino acids: CASSPRSGGYTEAFF. Drawing the rest from reference TRBV5-1 and TRBJ1-1, the complete variable domain is KAGVTQTPRYLIKTRGQQVTLSCSPISGHRSVSWYQQTPGQGLQFLFEYFSETQRNKGNFPGRFSGRQFSNSRSEMNVSTLELGDSALYLCASSPRSGGYTEAFFGQGTRLTVV.